These 17 T cell receptor beta chains came from one sample sequenced in a study of blood T cell repertoires in COVID-19. The data were produced by immunoSEQ multiplex PCR, yet TCRdb's version contains in-frame clones alone and is incomplete. The top ten hold 11% of the sample, which has 270,000 or so clones, roughly 86% seen once. Sequenced input: peripheral blood. The receptors stem from a woman in her 30s with COVID-19, enrolled during active disease.

V usage is TRBV5-4 and J usage is TRBJ2-3; TRBD2 agrees at 8 bases. Losses at the gene ends were 0 bases for V and 6 bases for J; bases not matched to a gene: 3. The CDR3 contains 14 residues. The V gene's germline CDR1 is SGHNT and CDR2 YYREEE (reference sequence). This chain's CDR3 is CASSLGASGDTQYF. CDR3 coding DNA: TGTGCCAGCAGCTTGGGGGCTAGCGGGGATACGCAGTATTTT.

This sequence joins TRBV29-1 and TRBJ2-7; no clear D gene. The CDR3 length is 12 residues. V was clipped by 4 bases and J by 2 bases, with 9 bases between them. Germline V gives CDR1 SQVTM, CDR2 ANQGSEA. CDR3 bases: TGCAGCGTTGGACACGTCGCCTACGAGCAGTACTTC. This translates into CSVGHVAYEQYF.

The chain has TRBV10-2 and TRBJ2-7; D is perhaps TRBD2 (6 bases). The CDR3 runs to 16 residues. Trimming removed 0 bases from V and 3 bases from J, with 15 bases in between. Germline CDR1 reads WSHSY; CDR2 reads SAAADI. The CDR3 DNA is TGCGCCAGCAGTGAGTCGCGGGGACGGATAGGCTACGAGCAGTACTTC. Encoded protein: CASSESRGRIGYEQYF.

The chain uses TRBV7-8 and TRBJ2-1; no clear D. Per germline, CDR1 SGHVS and CDR2 FQNEAQ. V was cut by 1 base and J by 0 bases, with 7 bases left in between. This CDR3 is built from 15 residues. The CDR3 region is CASSLVHSSYNEQFF. As DNA, the CDR3 is TGTGCCAGCAGCTTAGTCCATAGCTCCTACAATGAGCAGTTCTTC.

To note about this clone: This sample includes further DNA sequences coding for the same CDR3. The chain combines TRBV7-9 with TRBJ1-1; D possibly corresponds to TRBD1 (6 bases). The CDR3 contains 14 residues. Trimming took 3 bases from V and 0 from J, leaving 8 bases between them. The V gene's germline CDR1 is SEHNR and CDR2 FQNEAQ (reference sequence). CDR3 DNA sequence: TGTGCCAGCAGCTTGGGGGCCATGAACACTGAAGCTTTCTTT. This translates into CASSLGAMNTEAFF.

There are a few counts of this clone. The J gene is TRBJ1-3, the V gene TRBV7-8; 8 bases are a match to TRBD1. Germline V lookup: CDR1 SGHVS, CDR2 FQNEAQ. CDR3 size: 17 residues. Trimming took 2 bases from V and 0 from J; bases not matched to a gene: 6. DNA for the CDR3: TGTGCCAGCAGCTTACTACCCACAGGGGGCTCTGGAAACACCATATATTTT. Translated: CASSLLPTGGSGNTIYF. The variable domain in full, with the rest retrieved from reference TRBV7-8 and TRBJ1-3, is GAGVSQSPRYKVAKRGQDVALRCDPISGHVSLFWYQQALGQGPEFLTYFQNEAQLDKSGLPSDRFFAERPEGSVSTLKIQRTQQEDSAVYLCASSLLPTGGSGNTIYFGEGSWLTVV.

This clone came up once. The chain employs TRBV7-9 and TRBJ1-2, with 10 bases aligning to TRBD1. V was pared by 4 bases and J by 3 bases, with 5 bases of the junction left unmatched. This CDR3 is 15 amino acids long. In germline, CDR1 is SEHNR, CDR2 FQNEAQ (reference sequence). CDR3 protein: CASSSPGQGHYGYTF. In DNA form, the CDR3 reads TGTGCCAGCAGCTCCCCGGGACAGGGGCACTATGGCTACACCTTC.

This clone has just one count. The V call is TRBV2, the J call TRBJ2-7, with D uncertain. The germline CDR1 and CDR2 sequences are SNHLY and FYNNEI. V was cut by 4 bases and J by 0 bases, with 10 bases left in between. The CDR3 sequence is 14 residues long. This CDR3 reads CASSAHPSSYEQYF. The CDR3 DNA is TGTGCCAGCAGTGCCCACCCCAGCTCCTACGAGCAGTACTTC.

This chain joins TRBV10-3 and TRBJ1-6; D perhaps matches TRBD1 (6 bases). Germline V gene lookup returns CDR1 ENHRY and CDR2 SYGVKD. With 3 bases removed from V and 10 bases from J, the gap between germline ends came to 16 bases. This CDR3 is built from 15 residues. The CDR3 protein is CAISEPAGEVSPLHF. CDR3 nucleotides: TGTGCCATCAGTGAACCGGCAGGGGAAGTATCACCCCTCCACTTT.

In its sample, this clone was seen once. The chain employs TRBV19 and TRBJ1-6, with 7 bases identical to TRBD1. The CDR3 length is 15 residues. V was clipped by 7 bases and J by 5 bases; unmatched bases: 8. Germline V lookup: CDR1 LNHDA, CDR2 SQIVND (reference sequence). CDR3 DNA: TGTGCCAGTACAACAGGGGATATCCATAATTCACCCCTCCACTTT. Translated, it gives CASTTGDIHNSPLHF.

This chain joins TRBV11-2 and TRBJ1-1, with D tentatively TRBD1 (6 bases). Trimming cost V 2 bases and J 0 bases, with 22 bases left between them. The CDR3 contains 19 residues. Germline CDR1 reads SGHAT; CDR2 reads FQNNGV. The CDR3 spells CASSLSSARGGDMNTEAFF. DNA for the CDR3: TGTGCCAGCAGCTTAAGTTCCGCCAGGGGAGGGGATATGAACACTGAAGCTTTCTTT. The full variable domain, in which reference TRBV11-2 and TRBJ1-1 provide the parts outside the CDR3, is EAGVAQSPRYKIIEKRQSVAFWCNPISGHATLYWYQQILGQGPKLLIQFQNNGVVDDSQLPKDRFSAERLKGVDSTLKIQPAKLEDSAVYLCASSLSSARGGDMNTEAFFGQGTRLTVV.

This clone has just a few counts. V is TRBV6-4 and J is TRBJ2-1, with 9 nucleotides matching TRBD2. The germline V gene has CDR1 MRHNA and CDR2 SNTAGT. The CDR3 has 18 residues. Losses at the gene ends were 2 bases for V and 0 bases for J; bases not matched to a gene: 8. Here the CDR3 DNA reads TGTGCCAGCAGTGACATCGGGACTAGCCTGAGCTCCTACAATGAGCAGTTCTTC. Encoded protein: CASSDIGTSLSSYNEQFF.

This chain joins TRBV5-1 and TRBJ1-4; 7 bases line up with TRBD1. CDR3 length equals 13 residues. Trimming removed 5 bases from V and 7 bases from J; junction bases left unmatched: 5. CDR1 is SGHRS, CDR2 YFSETQ, per germline. The CDR3 DNA sequence: TGCGCCAGCAGTAAGGGGGCGGGTGAAAAACTGTTTTTT. The encoded protein is CASSKGAGEKLFF.

V gene TRBV4-1 combines with J gene TRBJ1-6, with 8 bases identical to TRBD1. Germline CDR1 and CDR2: MGHRA and YSYEKL. The V gene end was trimmed by 0 bases and the J gene end by 6 bases; junction bases not matched to a gene: 7. The CDR3 extends over 17 amino acids. The DNA for the CDR3 is TGCGCCAGCAGCCAAGATCGCCCGGACAGGGTTAATTCACCCCTCCACTTT. Translation: CASSQDRPDRVNSPLHF.

This chain connects TRBV5-1 to TRBJ2-1; 7 nucleotides align to TRBD2. CDR1 is SGHRS and CDR2 is YFSETQ in the germline V gene. The CDR3 is made up of 13 amino acids. After removal of 0 bases from V and 10 bases from J, the junction contained 4 bases not matched to a gene. DNA for the CDR3: TGCGCCAGCAGCTTGGGACTGGGAGGGGAGCAGTTCTTC. The encoded protein is CASSLGLGGEQFF.

V is TRBV2 and J is TRBJ2-7; the match to TRBD2 covers 8 bases. CDR1 SNHLY and CDR2 FYNNEI come from the germline V gene. The CDR3 contains 15 residues. Losses at the gene ends were 1 base for V and 2 bases for J; bases not matched to a gene: 4. The CDR3 reads CASSEGVRGAYEQYF. As DNA, the CDR3 is TGTGCCAGCAGTGAAGGGGTGCGGGGGGCCTACGAGCAGTACTTC.

The chain joins TRBV28 to TRBJ1-1, with TRBD1 matching 9 bases. V shed 6 bases, J shed 4 bases, and the junction held 3 bases outside the gene matches. In germline, CDR1 is MDHEN, CDR2 SYDVKM. The CDR3 is made up of 13 amino acids. The CDR3 spells CASSRDRVTEAFF. CDR3 nucleotide sequence: TGTGCCAGCAGCAGGGACAGGGTCACTGAAGCTTTCTTT.